This T cell receptor (beta chain) was recorded in a study of control samples from healthy donors and cancer patients. With 2 bases clipped from V and 1 base from J, the junction kept 2 bases outside the gene matches. CDR3 length: 14 amino acids. Germline loops: CDR1 SGHRS, CDR2 YFSETQ. Assay: immunoSEQ multiplex PCR; the TCRdb copy retains only in-frame clones and omits some. The sample contains about 120,000 clones, 85% to 90% of which appear only once. This sequence joins TRBV5-1 and TRBJ1-1; 7 positions agree with TRBD1. The source material was blood. This TCR was sampled from a woman in her seventies in good health. CDR3 sequence: CASSLQGSNTEAFF. CDR3 coding DNA: TGCGCCAGCAGCTTACAGGGGTCGAACACTGAAGCTTTCTTT. Supplemented by reference TRBV5-1 and TRBJ1-1, the full variable domain reads KAGVTQTPRYLIKTRGQQVTLSCSPISGHRSVSWYQQTPGQGLQFLFEYFSETQRNKGNFPGRFSGRQFSNSRSEMNVSTLELGDSALYLCASSLQGSNTEAFFGQGTRLTVV.